This TCR beta chain was captured in a study of blood T cell repertoires in COVID-19. Study at large: Material from acute and convalescent COVID-19 was sourced from the United States, Italy and Spain. PBMCs, B-cell-depleted T cells, or T cells provided the cDNA or gDNA that made up the material.

Authors' methods: Amplification of reference gene primers was used by the study to estimate nucleated cell counts. Libraries were prepared by immunoSEQ multiplex PCR; TCRdb keeps only in-frame clonotypes and omits some of them. V and J calls and clone size are those listed in that table; D and trimming were worked out from the DNA. The table has approximately 150,000 clones, 80% seen once. Germline loops: CDR1 LGHDT, CDR2 YNNKEL (reference sequence). V lost 3 bases, J lost 5 bases, and 10 bases lay in between. The CDR3 length is 13 residues. The receptor comes from a man in his 70s who had recovered from COVID-19. V gene TRBV3-1 (or the pseudogene TRBV3-2) combines with J gene TRBJ1-1, with a possible D match to TRBD1 (5 bases). The specimen sequenced was peripheral blood. This CDR3 reads CASSQEGVTEAFF. The CDR3, as DNA: TGTGCCAGCAGCCAGGAAGGGGTTACTGAAGCTTTCTTT.